Presented here are 4 T cell receptor beta chains from one specimen sequenced in a study of blood T cell repertoires in COVID-19. The assay was immunoSEQ multiplex PCR, and TCRdb's table has in-frame clones only and misses some. The sample includes 200,000 to 250,000 clones, 70% to 90% of them seen just once. Sequencing was performed on peripheral blood. The receptors here all came from a man at least 80 years old with acute or convalescent COVID-19.

This chain links TRBV27 with TRBJ1-2; D is possibly TRBD1 (6 bases). Per the germline V gene, CDR1 is MNHEY and CDR2 is SMNVEV (reference sequence). With 1 base removed from V and 4 bases from J, the gap between germline ends came to 13 bases. CDR3 length equals 15 residues. The DNA for the CDR3 is TGTGCCAGCAGTTTATTAGGGGGGGGTACCTATGGCTACACCTTC. Its protein product is CASSLLGGGTYGYTF.

The chain has TRBV27 and TRBJ2-7; the match to TRBD1 covers 12 bases. Germline CDR1 MNHEY, CDR2 SMNVEV (reference sequence). V lost 3 bases and J lost 5; bases outside the gene matches: 8. This CDR3 region has 16 residues. The CDR3 nucleotides are TGTGCCAGCAGTTTCCGAGCCGGGACAGGGGGCCACGAGCAGTACTTC. Protein: CASSFRAGTGGHEQYF.

This chain connects TRBV9 to TRBJ1-1; D might be TRBD1 (5 bases). The CDR3 extends over 16 amino acids. Trimming removed 0 bases at V and 0 bases at J, with 12 bases between. Germline V gene sequence: CDR1 SGDLS, CDR2 YYNGEE. CDR3 sequence: CASSVVSGNVNTEAFF. In DNA, the CDR3 is TGTGCCAGCAGCGTAGTTTCAGGGAACGTGAACACTGAAGCTTTCTTT.

This rearrangement joins TRBV5-1 to TRBJ2-1; 8 nucleotides line up with TRBD1. There are 13 residues in the CDR3. Trimming removed 7 bases from V and 8 bases from J; junction bases left unmatched: 8. Looked up from germline, CDR1 is SGHRS and CDR2 is YFSETQ. CDR3 region: CASLRTGSYEQFF. For the CDR3, the DNA is TGCGCCAGCCTAAGGACAGGGAGTTATGAGCAGTTCTTC.